These 21 T cell receptor beta chains originate from one sample sequenced in a study of T cells in Graves' hyperthyroidism and ophthalmopathy. The investigators amplified TCR beta CDR3 regions from RNA transcripts. A set of HTBI primers served as the primers for a first-round RT-PCR of the TCR CDR3. TCRdb reprocessed the multiplex PCR reads with MiXCR, giving one entry per CDR3 protein. Of 500,000 to 550,000 distinct CDR3 sequences in the sample, less than 25% are singletons; the top ten hold 26%. The source material was blood. These receptors all stem from a man aged 18 to 30 with Graves' hyperthyroidism.

This clonotype has a handful of counts. This chain uses TRBV9 with TRBJ1-1; 10 bases line up with TRBD1. CDR1 and CDR2 (germline): SGDLS, YYNGEE. There are 14 residues in the CDR3. J lost 5 bases, V lost 4 bases, and 5 bases had no gene match. As DNA, the CDR3 is TGTGCCAGCAGCCGGACAGGGGGGACTACTGAAGCTTTCTTT. Amino acids: CASSRTGGTTEAFF.

This clonotype was recorded many times. This chain joins TRBV15 and TRBJ1-1, with D hard to call. V was trimmed by 2 bases and J by 2 bases, leaving 12 bases between them. CDR3 size: 15 residues. Germline V gene sequence: CDR1 LNHNV, CDR2 YYDKDF (reference sequence). CDR3 bases: TGTGCCACCAGCAGAAGTCGGGAGGACAACACTGAAGCTTTCTTT. It encodes CATSRSREDNTEAFF.

The rearrangement joins TRBV19 to TRBJ1-1; D call uncertain. Trimming took 1 base from V and 4 from J, leaving 7 bases between them. The CDR3 contains 13 residues. CDR1 and CDR2 (germline): LNHDA, SQIVND (reference sequence). CDR3 loop: CASSIGYLTEAFF. The CDR3 DNA follows: TGTGCCAGTAGTATAGGGTATCTCACTGAAGCTTTCTTT.

This clonotype came up a few times. The chain carries TRBV2 and TRBJ1-1, with D possibly TRBD1 on 6 matching bases. The length of the CDR3 is 15 residues. Germline loops: CDR1 SNHLY, CDR2 FYNNEI. The V and J ends lost 11 bases and 2 bases respectively, with 21 bases between them. DNA of the CDR3: TGTGCCCGGAAGGGGCGGGGGCCGGGAAACACTGAAGCTTTCTTT. Translated: CARKGRGPGNTEAFF.

At least ten counts were recorded for this clonotype. The CDR3 loop reads CASSPDRRYEQYF. Here the CDR3 DNA reads TGTGCCAGCAGTCCTGACAGGAGGTACGAGCAGTACTTC. The chain carries TRBV6-2 or TRBV6-3 and TRBJ2-7; the D gene is possibly TRBD1 (6 bases). The V end was cut by 5 bases, the J end by 4 bases, with 12 bases between. CDR1 is MNHEY, CDR2 SVGEGT, per germline. The CDR3 is made up of 13 amino acids.

This clonotype was seen at least ten times. The CDR3 reads CASSSRTGDEQYF. The CDR3 DNA sequence: TGCGCCAGCAGCTCCAGGACAGGCGACGAGCAGTACTTC. The chain is built from TRBV5-1 and TRBJ2-7, with 7 bases identical to TRBD1. The CDR3 runs 13 residues. J gave up 5 bases and V 3 bases, and 5 bases lay outside the gene matches. The V gene's germline CDR1 is SGHRS and CDR2 YFSETQ.

This clonotype showed up many times. The gene calls are TRBV27 and TRBJ1-1; D possibly corresponds to TRBD1 (5 bases). V was clipped by 1 base and J by 2 bases, with 8 bases between them. Germline assignment: CDR1 MNHEY and CDR2 SMNVEV (reference sequence). The CDR3 totals 14 residues. Written as DNA, the CDR3 is TGTGCCAGCAGTTTATGGGGGGAAAACACTGAAGCTTTCTTT. It codes for CASSLWGENTEAFF.

In this sample, this clonotype turned up a few times. The junction departs from germline at one end; a sequencing error may be responsible. V is TRBV5-1 and J is TRBJ2-4; 16 nucleotides align to TRBD2. This CDR3 has 18 amino acids. Germline V gene lookup returns CDR1 SGHRS and CDR2 YFSETQ. The CDR3, as DNA: TGCGCCATCAGCCCCGGGACTAGCGGGGGGGTAGCCAAAAACATTCAGTACTTC. Translating it yields CAISPGTSGGVAKNIQYF.

This clonotype has just a few counts. The V call is TRBV9, the J call TRBJ2-7; D unclear. Trimming took 4 bases from V and 5 from J, leaving 16 bases between them. Germline-derived CDR1 and CDR2 are SGDLS and YYNGEE. This CDR3 has 14 amino acids. The CDR3 nucleotides read TGTGCCAGCAGCCCCCGTGGGTACAGCCACGAGCAGTACTTC. Translating gives CASSPRGYSHEQYF.

This clonotype was recorded a few times. The chain recombines TRBV27 with TRBJ2-6; 8 nucleotides line up with TRBD1. The J segment lost 3 bases and the V segment lost 5 bases, leaving 12 bases of the junction unmatched. The CDR3 is made up of 18 amino acids. Germline V gene lookup returns CDR1 MNHEY and CDR2 SMNVEV (reference sequence). CDR3 coding DNA: TGTGCCAGCAGTCGGTTGCAGGGGGCAGATGGTGGGGCCAACGTCCTGACTTTC. Protein product: CASSRLQGADGGANVLTF.

Ten or more counts support this clonotype. V usage is TRBV5-1 and J usage is TRBJ2-2, with 9 bases that match TRBD1. The CDR3 loop spans 14 amino acids. CDR1 is SGHRS, CDR2 YFSETQ, per germline. The ends lost 4 bases at V and 4 bases at J; junction bases unmatched: 2. CDR3 sequence: CASSTGQGTGELFF. The CDR3 DNA reads as TGCGCCAGCAGCACGGGACAGGGCACCGGGGAGCTGTTTTTT.

This clonotype was observed a few times. The J gene is TRBJ1-5, the V gene TRBV19; D unclear. This CDR3 is 15 amino acids long. The V end was cut by 5 bases, the J end by 5 bases, with 16 bases between. Germline CDR1 LNHDA, CDR2 SQIVND (reference sequence). CDR3 amino acids: CASSALWLSDQPQHF. The DNA of the CDR3 is TGTGCCAGTAGTGCCCTTTGGCTTTCTGATCAGCCCCAGCATTTT.

This clonotype was observed once. V and J are TRBV19 and TRBJ2-1; D uncertain. CDR1 and CDR2 (germline): LNHDA, SQIVND (reference sequence). The length of the CDR3 is 13 residues. The ends were cut back, 7 bases at V and 7 bases at J, with 14 bases in the middle. The CDR3 reads CASTLGGRNEQFF. The DNA for the CDR3 is TGTGCCAGTACCTTGGGCGGCCGGAATGAGCAGTTCTTC.

This clonotype appeared a few times. The CDR3 coding sequence is TGTGCCAGCTCACCACGTTTAACAGCTTCACTAGCCAAAAACATTCAGTACTTC. Encoded protein: CASSPRLTASLAKNIQYF. The rearrangement links TRBV18 to TRBJ2-4; D not resolved. The CDR3 runs to 18 residues. Per germline, CDR1 KGHSH and CDR2 LQKENI. Trimming took off 1 base at V and 0 bases at J, with 16 bases between the two ends.

J is TRBJ1-5 and V is TRBV19, with D perhaps TRBD1 (6 bases). Germline V gives CDR1 LNHDA, CDR2 SQIVND (reference sequence). The V and J ends lost 7 bases and 4 bases respectively, with 17 bases between them. This CDR3 comprises 15 residues. CDR3 coding DNA: TGTGCCAGTAAAGGTCGGGGGCGCGGGAATCAGCCCCAGCATTTT. The encoded protein is CASKGRGRGNQPQHF. The variable domain in full, with the rest retrieved from reference TRBV19 and TRBJ1-5, is DGGITQSPKYLFRKEGQNVTLSCEQNLNHDAMYWYRQDPGQGLRLIYYSQIVNDFQKGDIAEGYSVSREKKESFPLTVTSAQKNPTAFYLCASKGRGRGNQPQHFGDGTRLSIL.

This clonotype was recorded a few times. Germline and junction disagree at one end, which may indicate a read error. The J gene is TRBJ2-3, the V gene TRBV12-3 or TRBV12-4; TRBD2 is a possible D gene (6 bases). CDR3 length: 13 amino acids. The DNA for the CDR3 is TGTGCCAGCAGTTACTCAACGGGAGATACGCGGTATTTT. It is translated as CASSYSTGDTRYF.

This clonotype was counted ten times or more. V and J are TRBV6-1 and TRBJ1-2; D gene unclear. This CDR3 spans 12 amino acids. Germline V lookup: CDR1 MNHNS, CDR2 SASEGT. Trimming shortened V by 8 bases and J by 8 bases, and 15 bases separated the two germline ends. CDR3: CASVGYFGGYTF. CDR3 DNA: TGTGCCAGCGTGGGGTACTTCGGGGGCTACACCTTC.

With respect to this clonotype: It may be a read error: a sequence one base away is much more abundant. Without the conserved terminal phenylalanine or tryptophan, this CDR3 likely stems from a read error. The CDR3 DNA follows: TGTGCCTGGAGTGCTAGGACAGTTAATCAGCCCCAGCATTTG. Translation: CAWSARTVNQPQHL. This chain uses TRBV30 with TRBJ1-5, with D maybe TRBD1 (6 bases). The CDR3 is 14 residues long. Germline values: CDR1 GTSNPN, CDR2 SVGIG (reference sequence). Between the trimmed V and J ends, which lost 1 base and 4 bases, there was a span of 11 bases.

This clonotype came up many times. This chain links TRBV30 with TRBJ1-5, with D uncertain. The CDR3 length is 13 residues. Germline loops: CDR1 GTSNPN, CDR2 SVGIG (reference sequence). V shed 0 bases and J shed 7 bases, with 10 bases lying between them. The CDR3 protein is CAWSVGKGQPQHF. As DNA, the CDR3 is TGTGCCTGGAGTGTAGGGAAAGGGCAGCCCCAGCATTTT.

The V and J genes are TRBV3-1 and TRBJ1-6; D is possibly TRBD1 (6 bases). This CDR3 is built from 15 residues. Germline CDR1 LGHDT, CDR2 YNNKEL (reference sequence). The germline V and J ends were trimmed by 2 bases and 9 bases, with 14 bases remaining between them. CDR3 sequence reads: CASSQSQGSGSPLHF. The CDR3 DNA is TGTGCCAGCAGCCAAAGCCAGGGGTCGGGTTCACCCCTCCACTTT. Full variable domain (missing parts from reference TRBV3-1 and TRBJ1-6): DTAVSQTPKYLVTQMGNDKSIKCEQNLGHDTMYWYKQDSKKFLKIMFSYNNKELIINETVPNRFSPKSPDKAHLNLHINSLELGDSAVYFCASSQSQGSGSPLHFGNGTRLTVT.

The rearrangement joins TRBV24-1 to TRBJ2-5; 12 nucleotides agree with TRBD1. This CDR3 has 15 amino acids. Germline CDR1 is KGHDR and CDR2 is SFDVKD. The J segment lost 5 bases and the V segment lost 5 bases, leaving 5 bases of the junction unmatched. The CDR3 DNA reads TGTGCCACCAGTGCTGGGACAGGGGGCATGGAGACCCAGTACTTC. It specifies CATSAGTGGMETQYF.